This T cell receptor (beta chain) stems from a study of cytomegalovirus exposure and HLA in healthy donors. Vbeta (60) and Jbeta (13) primers were used in the PCR. Profiled with immunoSEQ multiplex PCR; TCRdb holds only in-frame clones, not every one. The table lists 200,000 to 250,000 clones, about 75% of them singletons. The CDR3 has 13 residues. Between the trimmed V and J ends, which lost 6 bases and 4 bases, there was a span of 10 bases. Germline CDR1 reads SNHLY; CDR2 reads FYNNEI. This clonotype was sampled from a woman between 25 and 40 years old in good health and CMV-seronegative. What was sequenced was PBMCs. The J gene is TRBJ1-3, the V gene TRBV2; TRBD1 might be the D (5 bases). The CDR3 nucleotides are TGTGCCAGCAGCCTCGGGGGAGGAAACACCATATATTTT. As protein: CASSLGGGNTIYF.